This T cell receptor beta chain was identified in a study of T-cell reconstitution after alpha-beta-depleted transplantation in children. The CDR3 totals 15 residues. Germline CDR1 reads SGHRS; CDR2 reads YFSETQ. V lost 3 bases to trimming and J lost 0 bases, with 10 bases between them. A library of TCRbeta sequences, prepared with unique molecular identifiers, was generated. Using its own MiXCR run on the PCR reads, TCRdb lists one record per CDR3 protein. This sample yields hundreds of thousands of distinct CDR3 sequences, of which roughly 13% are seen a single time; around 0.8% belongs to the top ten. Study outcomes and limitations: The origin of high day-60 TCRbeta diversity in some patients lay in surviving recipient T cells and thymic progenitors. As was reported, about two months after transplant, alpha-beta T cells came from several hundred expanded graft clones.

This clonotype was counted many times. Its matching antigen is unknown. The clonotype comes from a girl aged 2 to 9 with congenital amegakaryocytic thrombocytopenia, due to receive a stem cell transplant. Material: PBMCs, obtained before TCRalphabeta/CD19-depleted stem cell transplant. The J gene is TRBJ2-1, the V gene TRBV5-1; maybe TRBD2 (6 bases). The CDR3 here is CASSSGTHSYNEQFF. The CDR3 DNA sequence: TGCGCCAGCAGCTCCGGGACTCACTCCTACAATGAGCAGTTCTTC. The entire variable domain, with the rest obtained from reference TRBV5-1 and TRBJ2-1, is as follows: KAGVTQTPRYLIKTRGQQVTLSCSPISGHRSVSWYQQTPGQGLQFLFEYFSETQRNKGNFPGRFSGRQFSNSRSEMNVSTLELGDSALYLCASSSGTHSYNEQFFGPGTRLTVL.